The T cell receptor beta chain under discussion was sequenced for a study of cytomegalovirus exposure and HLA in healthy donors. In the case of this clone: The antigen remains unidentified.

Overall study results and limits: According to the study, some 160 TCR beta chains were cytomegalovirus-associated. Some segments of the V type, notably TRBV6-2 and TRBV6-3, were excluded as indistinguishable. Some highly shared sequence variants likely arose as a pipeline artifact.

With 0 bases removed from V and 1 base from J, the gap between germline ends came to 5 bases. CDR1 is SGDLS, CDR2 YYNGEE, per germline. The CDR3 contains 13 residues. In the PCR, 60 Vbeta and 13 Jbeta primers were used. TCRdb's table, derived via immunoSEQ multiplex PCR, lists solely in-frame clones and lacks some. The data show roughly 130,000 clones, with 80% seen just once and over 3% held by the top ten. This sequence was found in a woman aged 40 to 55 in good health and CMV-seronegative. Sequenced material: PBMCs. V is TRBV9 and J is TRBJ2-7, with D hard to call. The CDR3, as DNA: TGTGCCAGCAGCGTAGCTGCGTCCTACGAGCAGTACTTC. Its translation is CASSVAASYEQYF.